The 30 T cell receptor beta chains listed next were all sequenced from one sample in a study of OX40 agonist ivuxolimab in advanced cancers. The library came from the immunoSEQ multiplex PCR assay. The source is immuneACCESS, and TCRdb retained only in-frame sequences with V and J called. Part of the clones is not carried over; for the studies checked, unresolved V genes explain less than half of this, and the remainder is unexplained. For this sample the table gives fewer than 85,000 clones, of which around 86% were detected only once. The ten top clones hold 1.9% of the sample. The source material was CD4+ or CD8+ T cells sorted from blood, sampled in a trial of the OX40 agonist ivuxolimab. These receptors were obtained from an adult with an advanced solid tumor such as melanoma, head and neck, liver or kidney cancer.

The rearrangement links TRBV2 to TRBJ2-7, with a tentative D call TRBD2 (5 bases). Germline-derived CDR1 and CDR2 are SNHLY and FYNNEI. V was pared by 6 bases and J by 2 bases, with 20 bases between. This CDR3 is built from 16 residues. The CDR3 sequence is CASSEDLLGSTYEQYF. The CDR3 coding sequence is TGTGCCAGCAGCGAGGACCTATTAGGGAGCACCTACGAGCAGTACTTC.

The rearrangement links TRBV7-3 to TRBJ2-1, with 9 nucleotides matching TRBD2. V shed 5 bases, J shed 0 bases, and the junction held 2 bases outside the gene matches. CDR3 size: 15 residues. Germline V gene sequence: CDR1 SGHTA, CDR2 FQGTGA. DNA for the CDR3: TGTGCCAGCAGCCTTAGCGGGAGCTCCTACAATGAGCAGTTCTTC. Translating it yields CASSLSGSSYNEQFF.

J is TRBJ2-2 and V is TRBV25-1; 8 positions match TRBD1. Trimming cost V 4 bases and J 5 bases; bases outside gene matches: 3. The CDR3 contains 14 residues. Per germline, CDR1 MGHDK and CDR2 SYGVNS. DNA of the CDR3: TGTGCCAGCAGTGGGACAGGGTTGACCGGGGAGCTGTTTTTT. This codes for CASSGTGLTGELFF.

The chain recombines TRBV18 with TRBJ2-7; TRBD1 matches at 7 bases. V lost 3 bases to trimming and J lost 11 bases; unmatched junction nucleotides: 4. CDR3 size: 11 residues. Germline assignment: CDR1 KGHSH and CDR2 LQKENI. The CDR3 is CASSPDRDKYF. The CDR3 DNA follows: TGTGCCAGCTCACCTGACAGGGATAAGTACTTC.

This clone was seen once. The chain has TRBV5-8 and TRBJ1-2, with 7 bases lining up with TRBD1. V lost 4 bases and J lost 3; bases outside the gene matches: 6. The CDR3 runs 14 residues. Per germline, CDR1 SGHTS and CDR2 YDEGEE. CDR3 residues: CASSLRTGYYGYTF. The CDR3 DNA is TGTGCCAGCAGCCTAAGGACAGGATACTATGGCTACACCTTC.

The V and J genes are TRBV7-2 and TRBJ2-2, with TRBD1 identical over 10 bases. The V segment lost 4 bases and the J segment 8 bases; nucleotides outside the gene matches: 7. Germline CDR1 SGHTA, CDR2 FQGNSA. The CDR3 runs 15 residues. The CDR3 DNA reads as TGTGCCAGCAGCTCCCGGGACAGGGGATGGGGGGAGCTGTTTTTT. Its translation: CASSSRDRGWGELFF.

This sequence joins TRBV12-5 and TRBJ2-1; 14 positions match TRBD2. The junction had 11 bases not matched to a gene; V was cut back by 3 bases and J by 1 base. Germline CDR1 LGHNT, CDR2 FRNRAP. The CDR3 is made up of 20 amino acids. The CDR3 reads CASGFPQGLAGEGSYNEQFF. As DNA, the CDR3 is TGTGCTAGTGGTTTCCCACAGGGACTAGCGGGAGAGGGGTCCTACAATGAGCAGTTCTTC.

The V gene is TRBV7-9, the J gene TRBJ2-1, with D maybe TRBD2 (5 bases). The CDR3 spans 14 residues. Germline loops: CDR1 SEHNR, CDR2 FQNEAQ (reference sequence). The ends were cut back, 5 bases at V and 7 bases at J, with 15 bases in the middle. CDR3 DNA: TGTGCCAGCAGCGCAAGACTTGAGCGGAATGAGCAGTTCTTC. This translates into CASSARLERNEQFF. The full variable domain, its missing parts supplied by reference TRBV7-9 and TRBJ2-1, is DTGVSQNPRHKITKRGQNVTFRCDPISEHNRLYWYRQTLGQGPEFLTYFQNEAQLEKSRLLSDRFSAERPKGSFSTLEIQRTEQGDSAMYLCASSARLERNEQFFGPGTRLTVL.

The chain combines TRBV19 with TRBJ2-1; TRBD1 aligns across 10 bases. This CDR3 has 17 amino acids. CDR1 and CDR2 from the germline V gene are LNHDA and SQIVND (reference sequence). V dropped 4 bases and J dropped 9; count of bases not matched to a gene: 15. CDR3 DNA: TGTGCCAGTAGTACTAAAACGGGCGGACAGGGGGAAGGTGAGCAGTTCTTC. Translated: CASSTKTGGQGEGEQFF.

The CDR3 coding sequence is TGTGCCAGCAGCCTGACTGGTAGATCCGAGACCCAGTACTTC. Amino acid sequence: CASSLTGRSETQYF. The V and J genes are TRBV7-6 and TRBJ2-5; D uncertain. CDR3 length: 14 amino acids. Germline lookup yields CDR1 SGHVS and CDR2 FNYEAQ. V shed 5 bases and J shed 5 bases, with 15 bases lying between them. Using reference TRBV7-6 and TRBJ2-5 for the parts outside the CDR3, the full variable domain is GAGVSQSPRYKVTKRGQDVALRCDPISGHVSLYWYRQALGQGPEFLTYFNYEAQQDKSGLPNDRFSAERPEGSISTLTIQRTEQRDSAMYRCASSLTGRSETQYFGPGTRLLVL.

The chain has TRBV2 and TRBJ2-1; possibly TRBD2 for D (5 bases). V was pared by 4 bases and J by 1 base, with 11 bases between. The V gene's germline CDR1 is SNHLY and CDR2 FYNNEI. The CDR3 consists of 15 residues. CDR3: CASSAEPGSYNEQFF. The CDR3 DNA is TGTGCCAGCAGTGCCGAGCCGGGGTCCTACAATGAGCAGTTCTTC.

The chain has TRBV7-2 and TRBJ2-3, with D perhaps matching TRBD1 or TRBD2 (5 bases each). The CDR3 has 13 residues. Germline V gene lookup returns CDR1 SGHTA and CDR2 FQGNSA. Trimming removed 3 bases at V and 4 bases at J, with 8 bases between. CDR3 in DNA: TGTGCCAGCAGCTTGGGACCTCCAGATACGCAGTATTTT. Its translation is CASSLGPPDTQYF.

This sequence joins TRBV5-4 and TRBJ1-1, with a weak D call TRBD1 (5 bases). With 0 bases removed from V and 4 bases from J, the gap between germline ends came to 13 bases. The V gene's germline CDR1 is SGHNT and CDR2 YYREEE (reference sequence). This CDR3 is built from 15 residues. CDR3 sequence reads: CASSLVVGLFTEAFF. Written as DNA, the CDR3 is TGTGCCAGCAGCTTGGTTGTGGGGCTATTCACTGAAGCTTTCTTT.

The chain recombines TRBV9 with TRBJ2-2; D not resolved. CDR1 and CDR2 from the germline V gene are SGDLS and YYNGEE. The CDR3 consists of 13 residues. Trimming shortened V by 6 bases and J by 0 bases, and 6 bases separated the two germline ends. The CDR3 nucleotides are TGTGCCAGCAACCCAGCGAACACCGGGGAGCTGTTTTTT. Amino acid sequence: CASNPANTGELFF.

This sequence joins TRBV18 and TRBJ2-4, with D possibly TRBD2 on 5 matching bases. The CDR3 spans 15 residues. Trimming stripped 5 bases from V and 0 bases from J, with 11 bases between. From germline, CDR1 is KGHSH and CDR2 LQKENI. The CDR3 loop reads CASSTEETAKNIQYF. The CDR3, as DNA: TGTGCCAGCTCAACGGAGGAAACAGCCAAAAACATTCAGTACTTC.

This clone showed up just once. The gene calls are TRBV28 and TRBJ2-1; D may be TRBD2 (5 bases). The CDR3 covers 14 residues. Trimming took 3 bases from V and 6 from J, leaving 12 bases between them. Germline CDR1 MDHEN, CDR2 SYDVKM. The CDR3 DNA sequence: TGTGCCAGCAGTTTCGCCCGGAGGTCCAATGAGCAGTTCTTC. The encoded protein is CASSFARRSNEQFF.

The chain employs TRBV25-1 and TRBJ2-6, with D possibly matching TRBD1 (6 bases). Per the germline V gene, CDR1 is MGHDK and CDR2 is SYGVNS. V lost 7 bases and J 3 bases, leaving 7 bases between the germline ends. CDR3 length: 13 residues. The CDR3 is CASTRGGANVLTF. CDR3 sequence (DNA): TGTGCCAGCACCAGGGGTGGGGCCAACGTCCTGACTTTC.

V usage is TRBV6-4 and J usage is TRBJ1-1, with a weak D call TRBD1 (6 bases). The V and J ends lost 6 bases and 1 base respectively, with 9 bases between them. Germline-derived CDR1 and CDR2 are MRHNA and SNTAGT. The CDR3 spans 13 residues. The CDR3 DNA reads as TGTGCCAGCAGCTTGGACAGGAACACTGAAGCTTTCTTT. Amino acid sequence: CASSLDRNTEAFF.

V and J are TRBV7-3 and TRBJ1-2; 8 bases match TRBD1. The V gene end was trimmed by 10 bases and the J gene end by 4 bases; junction bases not matched to a gene: 5. CDR1 SGHTA and CDR2 FQGTGA come from the germline V gene. The CDR3 sequence is 12 residues long. The CDR3 loop reads CATGQGAYGYTF. CDR3 DNA: TGTGCCACCGGACAGGGAGCCTATGGCTACACCTTC.

V is TRBV11-2 and J is TRBJ2-3; D not certain. Trimming stripped 4 bases from V and 3 bases from J, with 5 bases between. This CDR3 region has 12 residues. Germline-derived CDR1 and CDR2 are SGHAT and FQNNGV. CDR3 sequence (DNA): TGTGCCAGCAGCTCCTCGACAGATACGCAGTATTTT. It encodes CASSSSTDTQYF.

The chain uses TRBV12-5 and TRBJ2-1; D unresolved. The V gene's germline CDR1 is LGHNT and CDR2 FRNRAP. V lost 6 bases and J lost 9, with 18 bases in between. This CDR3 has 14 amino acids. The CDR3 sequence is CASGYRTAGSEQFF. The CDR3 bases are TGTGCTAGTGGCTATCGGACCGCCGGTAGTGAGCAGTTCTTC.

This chain uses TRBV6-5 with TRBJ1-5; D remains ambiguous. Germline CDR1 is MNHEY and CDR2 is SVGAGI. The germline V and J ends were trimmed by 5 bases and 3 bases, with 5 bases remaining between them. CDR3 size: 12 residues. The chain's CDR3 is CASSGYNQPQHF. For the CDR3, the DNA is TGTGCCAGCAGTGGGTACAATCAGCCCCAGCATTTT.

The J gene is TRBJ1-1, the V gene TRBV28, with TRBD1 as a possible D gene (5 bases). V lost 1 base to trimming and J lost 0 bases, with 9 bases between them. The CDR3 contains 15 residues. Germline-derived CDR1 and CDR2 are MDHEN and SYDVKM. In DNA, the CDR3 is TGTGCCAGCAGTTTATTGGGGGGTCTGAACACTGAAGCTTTCTTT. Its protein product is CASSLLGGLNTEAFF.

The chain is built from TRBV7-2 and TRBJ1-3, with TRBD1 matching 8 bases. The CDR3 totals 19 residues. The germline CDR1 and CDR2 sequences are SGHTA and FQGNSA. V lost 1 base to trimming and J lost 4 bases; unmatched junction nucleotides: 15. The CDR3 is CASSLVGQGPPLRGNTIYF. Here the CDR3 DNA reads TGTGCCAGCAGCTTAGTCGGACAGGGCCCCCCGCTGAGGGGAAACACCATATATTTT. The complete variable domain, with remaining parts taken from reference TRBV7-2 and TRBJ1-3, reads GAGVSQSPSNKVTEKGKDVELRCDPISGHTALYWYRQSLGQGLEFLIYFQGNSAPDKSGLPSDRFSAERTGGSVSTLTIQRTQQEDSAVYLCASSLVGQGPPLRGNTIYFGEGSWLTVV.

The chain joins TRBV5-4 to TRBJ1-1, with D hard to call. The CDR3 totals 15 residues. Germline V gives CDR1 SGHNT, CDR2 YYREEE (reference sequence). Trimming shortened V by 0 bases and J by 1 base, and 10 bases separated the two germline ends. The chain's CDR3 is CASSLESRRNTEAFF. The CDR3 DNA follows: TGTGCCAGCAGCTTGGAGAGTAGGCGGAACACTGAAGCTTTCTTT.

The V and J genes are TRBV7-9 and TRBJ2-2, with 11 nucleotides matching TRBD1. In germline, CDR1 is SEHNR, CDR2 FQNEAQ (reference sequence). The CDR3 extends over 16 amino acids. V was pared by 5 bases and J by 5 bases, with 7 bases of the junction left unmatched. CDR3 sequence: CASSTRTGGRTGELFF. The DNA for the CDR3 is TGTGCCAGCAGCACCCGGACAGGGGGCCGGACCGGGGAGCTGTTTTTT.

The chain recombines TRBV10-3 with TRBJ2-7; 7 bases align to TRBD1. V lost 2 bases and J lost 6; bases outside the gene matches: 4. There are 13 residues in the CDR3. CDR1 ENHRY and CDR2 SYGVKD come from the germline V gene. CDR3 sequence: CAISEPNRGEQYF. The CDR3 DNA is TGTGCCATCAGTGAGCCGAACAGGGGCGAGCAGTACTTC.

The J gene is TRBJ1-4, the V gene TRBV27; a weak D match, TRBD1 (6 bases). The V end was cut by 4 bases, the J end by 6 bases, with 15 bases between. Germline V lookup: CDR1 MNHEY, CDR2 SMNVEV (reference sequence). This CDR3 is 15 amino acids long. The CDR3 spells CASSSRQEYYEKLFF. Here the CDR3 DNA reads TGTGCCAGCAGTTCCCGACAGGAGTACTATGAAAAACTGTTTTTT.

The CDR3 is CASSKGGRGDIHTQYF. The DNA for the CDR3 is TGTGCCAGCAGCAAAGGTGGGCGGGGGGATATCCATACGCAGTATTTT. The V gene is TRBV21-1, the J gene TRBJ2-3; the table's D call, TRBD2, was not checked against the DNA. TRBV21-1 is deemed a pseudogene. This CDR3 contains 16 residues.

The V gene is TRBV28, the J gene TRBJ1-2; D is possibly TRBD1 (6 bases). Germline V gene lookup returns CDR1 MDHEN and CDR2 SYDVKM. CDR3 size: 15 residues. V lost 6 bases, J lost 6 bases, and 20 bases lay in between. CDR3 in DNA: TGTGCCAGCAGCCACGGACAGAGCAGTATAAATGGCTACACCTTC. Protein product: CASSHGQSSINGYTF.